This T cell receptor (beta chain) is drawn from a study of cytomegalovirus exposure and HLA in healthy donors. PCR amplification relied on 60 Vbeta primers (plus 13 Jbeta primers). Data came from immunoSEQ multiplex PCR; TCRdb stores just in-frame clones and leaves some out. Here the sample spans about 130,000 clones, around 80% being singletons. A word on this clone: Its target is not known.

Germline CDR1 and CDR2: SGHRS and YFSETQ. V lost 0 bases, J lost 4 bases, and 7 bases lay in between. The CDR3 covers 13 residues. Findings and caveats of the study: Later analysis suggested most CMV-associated TCR beta chains were HLA-restricted.

V gene TRBV5-1 combines with J gene TRBJ1-1; D uncertain. The clonotype originates from a female donor in good health and CMV-seronegative. Sequenced: PBMCs. The CDR3 DNA reads as TGCGCCAGCAGCTTGGGGGAGATCACTGAAGCTTTCTTT. It yields the protein CASSLGEITEAFF.